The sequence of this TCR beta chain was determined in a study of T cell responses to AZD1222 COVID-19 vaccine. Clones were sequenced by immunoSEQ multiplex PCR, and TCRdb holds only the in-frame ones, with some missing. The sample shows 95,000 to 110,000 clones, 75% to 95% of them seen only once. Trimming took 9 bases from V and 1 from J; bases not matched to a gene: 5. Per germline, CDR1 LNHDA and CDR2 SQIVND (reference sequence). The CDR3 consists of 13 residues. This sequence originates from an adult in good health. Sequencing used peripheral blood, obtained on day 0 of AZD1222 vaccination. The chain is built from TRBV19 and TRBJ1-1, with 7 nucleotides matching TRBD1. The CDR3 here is CASRDRQNTEAFF. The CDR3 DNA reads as TGTGCCAGCAGGGACAGACAGAACACTGAAGCTTTCTTT.